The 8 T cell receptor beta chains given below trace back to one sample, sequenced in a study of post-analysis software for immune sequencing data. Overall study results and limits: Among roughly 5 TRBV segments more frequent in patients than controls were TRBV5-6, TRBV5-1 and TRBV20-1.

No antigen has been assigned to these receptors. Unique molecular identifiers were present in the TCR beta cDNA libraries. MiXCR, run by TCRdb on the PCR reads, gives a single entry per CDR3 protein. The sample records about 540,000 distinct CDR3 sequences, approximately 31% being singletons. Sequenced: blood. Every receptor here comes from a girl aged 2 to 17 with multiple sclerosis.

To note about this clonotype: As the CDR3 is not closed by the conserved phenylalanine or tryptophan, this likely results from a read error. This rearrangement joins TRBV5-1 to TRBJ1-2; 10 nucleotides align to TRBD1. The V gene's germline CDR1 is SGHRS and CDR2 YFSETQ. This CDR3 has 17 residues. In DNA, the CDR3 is TGCGCCAACAGCACAACCCCGGGACAGGGGTTAATTCATGGCTACACCGTC. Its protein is CANSTTPGQGLIHGYTV.

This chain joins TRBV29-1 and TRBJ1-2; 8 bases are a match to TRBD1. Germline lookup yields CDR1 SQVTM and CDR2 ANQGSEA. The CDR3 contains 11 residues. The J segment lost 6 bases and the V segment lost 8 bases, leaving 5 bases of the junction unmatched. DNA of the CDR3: TGCAGCCTTGGACAGGGAAATGGCTACACCTTC. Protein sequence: CSLGQGNGYTF.

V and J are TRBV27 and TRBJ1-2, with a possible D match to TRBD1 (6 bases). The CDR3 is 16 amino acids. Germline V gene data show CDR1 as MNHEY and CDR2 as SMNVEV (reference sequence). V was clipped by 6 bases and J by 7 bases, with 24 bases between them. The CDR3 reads CASRDSPSGGPSGYTF. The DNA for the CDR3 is TGTGCCAGCAGGGACTCCCCATCGGGGGGGCCAAGTGGCTACACCTTC.

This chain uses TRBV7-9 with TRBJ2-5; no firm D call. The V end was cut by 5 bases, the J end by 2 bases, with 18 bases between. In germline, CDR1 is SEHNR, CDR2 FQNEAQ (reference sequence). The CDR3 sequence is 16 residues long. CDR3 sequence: CASSPLPGRRQETQYF. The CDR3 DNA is TGTGCCAGCAGCCCTCTGCCCGGACGGAGACAAGAGACCCAGTACTTC.

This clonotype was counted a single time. The CDR3 is CSATTLIGTGGPYNEQFF. The CDR3 nucleotides read TGCAGTGCTACTACACTAATCGGGACAGGGGGTCCCTACAATGAGCAGTTCTTC. The chain has TRBV20-1 and TRBJ2-1; 11 bases fit TRBD1. Unmatched junction bases numbered 13, after V lost 4 bases and J lost 2 bases. The CDR3 extends over 18 amino acids. From germline, CDR1 is DFQATT and CDR2 SNEGSKA (reference sequence).

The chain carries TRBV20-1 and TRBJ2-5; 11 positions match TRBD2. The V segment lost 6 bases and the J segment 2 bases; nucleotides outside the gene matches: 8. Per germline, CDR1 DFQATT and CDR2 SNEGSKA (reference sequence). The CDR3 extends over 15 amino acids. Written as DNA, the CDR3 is TGCAGTGCCACAGGACTAGCGGGCCTACAAGAGACCCAGTACTTC. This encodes CSATGLAGLQETQYF.

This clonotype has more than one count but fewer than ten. The CDR3 DNA reads TGCAGCGTTGGGGACTGGGGAGGGAATCAGCCCCAGCATTTT. It specifies CSVGDWGGNQPQHF. The gene calls are TRBV29-1 and TRBJ1-5; maybe TRBD1 (5 bases). Germline V gene lookup returns CDR1 SQVTM and CDR2 ANQGSEA. Trimming removed 4 bases from V and 4 bases from J, with 14 bases in between. CDR3 length equals 14 residues.

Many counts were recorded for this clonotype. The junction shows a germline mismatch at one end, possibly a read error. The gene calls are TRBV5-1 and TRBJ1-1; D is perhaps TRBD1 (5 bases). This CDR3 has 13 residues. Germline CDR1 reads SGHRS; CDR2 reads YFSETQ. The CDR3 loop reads CASSPQGNTEAFF. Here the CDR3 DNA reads TGTGCCAGCAGCCCCCAGGGAAACACTGAAGCTTTCTTT.